This T cell receptor (beta chain) was recovered during a study of shared clonotypes between healthy human individuals. This clone showed up just once. The antigen remains undetermined. The protocol was immunoSEQ multiplex PCR, while the TCRdb copy is restricted to in-frame clones and leaves out a portion. Of approximately 2.1 million clones in the sample, over 85% were seen once. Notes on the study in general: Roughly 5.3% of naive CD4 clonotypes were common to a few donors.

Caucasian adults residing in Nashville, Tennessee made up all the donors. The sample taken for sequencing was naive CD4+ T cells from PBMCs. The subset denotes: CD45RA+ positively selected. The sequence was collected from a man aged 18 to 30 in good health. Some clones in this sample may be carry-over from other donors' samples.

CDR3 loop: CASRPTGGATNEKLFF. Here the CDR3 DNA reads TGTGCCAGCAGACCAACAGGGGGCGCAACTAATGAAAAACTGTTTTTT. The chain employs TRBV6-4 and TRBJ1-4; 9 bases are a match to TRBD1. There are 16 residues in the CDR3. V lost 6 bases, J lost 0 bases, and 5 bases stayed unmatched. Germline V CDR1 and CDR2: MRHNA, SNTAGT.